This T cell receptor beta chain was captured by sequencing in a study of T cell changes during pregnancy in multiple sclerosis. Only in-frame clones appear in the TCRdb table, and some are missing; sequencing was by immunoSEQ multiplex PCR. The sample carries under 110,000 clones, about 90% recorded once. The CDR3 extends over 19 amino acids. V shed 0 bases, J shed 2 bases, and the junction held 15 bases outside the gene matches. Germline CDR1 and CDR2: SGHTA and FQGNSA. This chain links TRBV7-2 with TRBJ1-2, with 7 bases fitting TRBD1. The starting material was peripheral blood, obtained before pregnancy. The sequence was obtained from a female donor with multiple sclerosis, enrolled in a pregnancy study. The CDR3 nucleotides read TGTGCCAGCAGCTTAGCCTACGGACAGGCCCTCCTATCCAACTATGGCTACACCTTC. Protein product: CASSLAYGQALLSNYGYTF. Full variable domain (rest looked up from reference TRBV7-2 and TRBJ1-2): GAGVSQSPSNKVTEKGKDVELRCDPISGHTALYWYRQSLGQGLEFLIYFQGNSAPDKSGLPSDRFSAERTGGSVSTLTIQRTQQEDSAVYLCASSLAYGQALLSNYGYTFGSGTRLTVV.